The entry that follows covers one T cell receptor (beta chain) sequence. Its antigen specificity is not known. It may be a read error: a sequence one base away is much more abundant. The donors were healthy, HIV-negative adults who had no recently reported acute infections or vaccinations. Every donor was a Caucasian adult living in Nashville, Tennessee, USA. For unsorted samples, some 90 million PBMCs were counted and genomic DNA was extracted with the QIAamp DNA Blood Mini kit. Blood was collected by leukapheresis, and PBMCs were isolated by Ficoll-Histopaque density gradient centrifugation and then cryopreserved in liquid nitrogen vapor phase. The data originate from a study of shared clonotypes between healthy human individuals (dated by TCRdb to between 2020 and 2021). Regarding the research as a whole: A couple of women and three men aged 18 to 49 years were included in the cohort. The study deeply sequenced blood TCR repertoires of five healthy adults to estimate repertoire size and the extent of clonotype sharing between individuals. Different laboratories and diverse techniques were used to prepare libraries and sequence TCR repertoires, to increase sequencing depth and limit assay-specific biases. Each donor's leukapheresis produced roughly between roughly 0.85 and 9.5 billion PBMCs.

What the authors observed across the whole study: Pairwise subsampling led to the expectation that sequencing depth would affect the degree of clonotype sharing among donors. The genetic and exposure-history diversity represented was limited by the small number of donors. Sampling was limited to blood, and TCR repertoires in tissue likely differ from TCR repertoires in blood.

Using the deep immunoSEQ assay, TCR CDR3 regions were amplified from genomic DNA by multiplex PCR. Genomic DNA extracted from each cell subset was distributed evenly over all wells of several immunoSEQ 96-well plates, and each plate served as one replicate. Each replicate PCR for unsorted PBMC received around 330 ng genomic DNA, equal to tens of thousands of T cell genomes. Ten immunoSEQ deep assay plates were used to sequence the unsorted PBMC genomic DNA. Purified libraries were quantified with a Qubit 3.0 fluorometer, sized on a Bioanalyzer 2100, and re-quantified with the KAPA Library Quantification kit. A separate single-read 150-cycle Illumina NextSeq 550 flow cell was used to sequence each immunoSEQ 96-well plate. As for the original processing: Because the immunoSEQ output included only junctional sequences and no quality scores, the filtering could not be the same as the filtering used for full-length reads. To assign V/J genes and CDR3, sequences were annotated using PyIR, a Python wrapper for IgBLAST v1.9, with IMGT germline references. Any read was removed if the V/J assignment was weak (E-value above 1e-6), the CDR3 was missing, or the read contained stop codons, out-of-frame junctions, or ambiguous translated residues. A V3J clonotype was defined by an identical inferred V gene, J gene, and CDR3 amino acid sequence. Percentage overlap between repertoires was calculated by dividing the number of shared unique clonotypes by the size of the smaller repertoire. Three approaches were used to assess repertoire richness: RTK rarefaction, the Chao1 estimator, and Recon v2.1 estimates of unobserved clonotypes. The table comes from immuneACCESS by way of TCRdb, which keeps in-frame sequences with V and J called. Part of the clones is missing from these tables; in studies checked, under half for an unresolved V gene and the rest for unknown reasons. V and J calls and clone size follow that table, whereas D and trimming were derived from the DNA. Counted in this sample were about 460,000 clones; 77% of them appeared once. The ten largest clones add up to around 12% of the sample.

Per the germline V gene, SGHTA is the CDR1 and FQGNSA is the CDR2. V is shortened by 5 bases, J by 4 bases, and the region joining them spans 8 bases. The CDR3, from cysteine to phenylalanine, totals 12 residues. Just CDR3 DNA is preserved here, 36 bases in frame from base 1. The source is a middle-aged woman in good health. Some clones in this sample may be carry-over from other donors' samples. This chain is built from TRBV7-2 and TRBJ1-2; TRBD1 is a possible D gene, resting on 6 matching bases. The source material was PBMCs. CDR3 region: CASSRDIYGYTF. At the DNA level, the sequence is TGTGCCAGCAGCAGGGACATCTATGGCTACACCTTC.